This TCR beta chain derives from a study of vaccination and CD4 T cells after COVID-19. For the study at large: For control cultures, the treatment was a CEFX pool, an HIV-1 Nef pool, or no peptide.

The Oncomine TCR Beta short-read assay was applied to DNA of cultured CD4+ T cells. One entry per CDR3 protein, called by TCRdb with MiXCR from the PCR reads. The sample holds under 20,000 distinct CDR3 sequences, roughly half seen once. As for treatment: roughly 10-day PBMC culture with coronavirus spike peptide pools or control peptides (ViraFEST assay). Expansion of antigen-specific T cells with peptide pools by ViraFEST preceded sequencing of TCRs. Of note for this clonotype: Its cognate antigen is unknown.

The sequence was collected from a human donor who had recovered from COVID-19. The sequencing sample was made of CD4+ T cells from blood, cultured in vitro.

CDR3 loop: CASSLRWREGSYNEQFF. The CDR3 DNA sequence: TGTGCCAGCAGTTTACGGTGGCGGGAGGGCTCCTACAATGAGCAGTTCTTC. The V call is TRBV27, the J call TRBJ2-1, with 9 bases that match TRBD2. CDR1 is MNHEY, CDR2 SMNVEV, per germline (reference sequence). The CDR3 has 17 amino acids. V shed 2 bases, J shed 0 bases, and the junction held 5 bases outside the gene matches.